This T cell receptor (beta chain) was identified in a study of blood T cells in healthy people across ages. Background on the study: There was about one barcoded beta molecule captured by template switching per two T cells. Study-level points and caveats: Comparison with aged donors showed that long-lived donors had more naive CD4+ cells and higher diversity. Measured against age, TCR beta diversity per million T cells decreased in a roughly linear manner.

With 7 bases removed from V and 2 bases from J, the gap between germline ends came to 16 bases. The CDR3 consists of 15 residues. Looked up from germline, CDR1 is SGHRS and CDR2 is YFSETQ. Sample-barcoded 5' priming and a J-beta primer mix drove a second PCR of roughly 7 to 11 cycles. MiXCR was run by TCRdb on the 5' RACE reads, yielding one entry per CDR3 protein. Among about 780,000 distinct CDR3 sequences listed, under 80% were seen once. This clonotype was detected only a few times. Its antigen is not identified. This clonotype originated in a man aged 25-45 years in good health. The rearrangement links TRBV5-1 to TRBJ2-1; perhaps TRBD1 as D (6 bases). The sequenced sample was blood. This CDR3 is CASAPGQGPYNEQFF. As DNA, the CDR3 is TGCGCCAGCGCCCCGGGGCAGGGGCCCTACAATGAGCAGTTCTTC. Based on the CDR3 plus reference TRBV5-1 and TRBJ2-1, the full variable domain is KAGVTQTPRYLIKTRGQQVTLSCSPISGHRSVSWYQQTPGQGLQFLFEYFSETQRNKGNFPGRFSGRQFSNSRSEMNVSTLELGDSALYLCASAPGQGPYNEQFFGPGTRLTVL.